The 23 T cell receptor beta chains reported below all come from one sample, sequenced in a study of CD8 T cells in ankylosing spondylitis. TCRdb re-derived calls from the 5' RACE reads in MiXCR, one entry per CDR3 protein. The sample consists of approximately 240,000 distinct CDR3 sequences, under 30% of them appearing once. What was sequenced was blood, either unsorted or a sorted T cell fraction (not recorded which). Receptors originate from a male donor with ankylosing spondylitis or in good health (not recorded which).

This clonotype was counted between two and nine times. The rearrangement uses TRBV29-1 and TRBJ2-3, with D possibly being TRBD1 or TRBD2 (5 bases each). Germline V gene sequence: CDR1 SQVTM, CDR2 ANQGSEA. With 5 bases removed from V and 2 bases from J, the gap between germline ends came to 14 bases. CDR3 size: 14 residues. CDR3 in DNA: TGCAGCGTTACTCAGGGACCCCCCACAGATACGCAGTATTTT. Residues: CSVTQGPPTDTQYF.

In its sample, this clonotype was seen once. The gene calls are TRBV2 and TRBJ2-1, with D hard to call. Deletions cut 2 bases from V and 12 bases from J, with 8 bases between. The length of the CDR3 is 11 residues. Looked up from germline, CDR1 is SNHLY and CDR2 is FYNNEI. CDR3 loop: CASSEKSPQFF. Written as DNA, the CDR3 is TGTGCCAGCAGTGAAAAGTCCCCGCAGTTCTTC. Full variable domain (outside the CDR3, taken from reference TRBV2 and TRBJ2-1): EPEVTQTPSHQVTQMGQEVILRCVPISNHLYFYWYRQILGQKVEFLVSFYNNEISEKSEIFDDQFSVERPDGSNFTLKIRSTKLEDSAMYFCASSEKSPQFFGPGTRLTVL.

In DNA form, the CDR3 reads TGTGCCAGCAGACCTGACAGGCCCTACGAGCAGTACTTC. It specifies CASRPDRPYEQYF. The chain joins TRBV6-1 to TRBJ2-7; possibly TRBD1 for D (6 bases). V lost 6 bases to trimming and J lost 2 bases, with 11 bases between them. Germline V gene lookup returns CDR1 MNHNS and CDR2 SASEGT. The CDR3 contains 13 residues.

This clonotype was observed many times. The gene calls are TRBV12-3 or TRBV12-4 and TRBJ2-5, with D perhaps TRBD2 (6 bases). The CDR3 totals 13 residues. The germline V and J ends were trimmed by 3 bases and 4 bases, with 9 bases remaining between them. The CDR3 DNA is TGTGCCAGCAGTTTTTCAGCGGGAGAGACCCAGTACTTC. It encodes CASSFSAGETQYF.

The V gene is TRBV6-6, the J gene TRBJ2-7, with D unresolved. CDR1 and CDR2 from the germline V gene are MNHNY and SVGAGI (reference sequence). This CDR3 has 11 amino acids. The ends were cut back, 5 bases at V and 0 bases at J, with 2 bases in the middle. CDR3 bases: TGTGCCAGCAGTACCTCCTACGAGCAGTACTTC. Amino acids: CASSTSYEQYF.

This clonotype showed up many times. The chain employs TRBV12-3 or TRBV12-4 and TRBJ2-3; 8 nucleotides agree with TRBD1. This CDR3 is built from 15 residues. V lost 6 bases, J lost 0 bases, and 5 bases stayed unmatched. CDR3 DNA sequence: TGTGCCAGCAGCTCGGACAGGGCAAGCACAGATACGCAGTATTTT. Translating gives CASSSDRASTDTQYF.

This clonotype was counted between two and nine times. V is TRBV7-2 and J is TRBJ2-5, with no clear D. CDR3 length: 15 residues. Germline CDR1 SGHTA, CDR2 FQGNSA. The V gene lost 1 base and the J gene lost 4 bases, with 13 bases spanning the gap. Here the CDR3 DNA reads TGTGCCAGCAGCTTAGGTTCCGGAGCCCGAGAGACCCAGTACTTC. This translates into CASSLGSGARETQYF.

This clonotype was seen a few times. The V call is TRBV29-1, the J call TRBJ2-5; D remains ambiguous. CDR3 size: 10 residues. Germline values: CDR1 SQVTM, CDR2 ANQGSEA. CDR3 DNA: TGCAGGCCCGGTCAAGAGACCCAGTACTTC. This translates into CRPGQETQYF.

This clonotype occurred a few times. The DNA for the CDR3 is TGCAGTGCTAGCTCCGGGAAGAGGGTTTCACCCCTCCACTTT. Protein product: CSASSGKRVSPLHF. J is TRBJ1-6 and V is TRBV20-1, with unresolved D. The CDR3 loop spans 14 amino acids. The germline V gene has CDR1 DFQATT and CDR2 SNEGSKA (reference sequence). V shed 3 bases and J shed 9 bases, with 15 bases lying between them.

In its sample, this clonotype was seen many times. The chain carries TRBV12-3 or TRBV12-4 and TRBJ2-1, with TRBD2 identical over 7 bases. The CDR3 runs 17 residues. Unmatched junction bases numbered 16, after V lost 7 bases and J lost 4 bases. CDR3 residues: CASTHPLTTSQYNEQFF. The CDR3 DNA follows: TGTGCCAGCACCCACCCGCTAACGACTAGCCAATACAATGAGCAGTTCTTC.

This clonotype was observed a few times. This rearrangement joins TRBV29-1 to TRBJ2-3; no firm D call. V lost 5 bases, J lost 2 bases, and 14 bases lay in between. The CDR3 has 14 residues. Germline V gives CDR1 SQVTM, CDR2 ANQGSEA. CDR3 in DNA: TGCAGCGTTTTCGGTTCTGCGGACACAGATACGCAGTATTTT. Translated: CSVFGSADTDTQYF.

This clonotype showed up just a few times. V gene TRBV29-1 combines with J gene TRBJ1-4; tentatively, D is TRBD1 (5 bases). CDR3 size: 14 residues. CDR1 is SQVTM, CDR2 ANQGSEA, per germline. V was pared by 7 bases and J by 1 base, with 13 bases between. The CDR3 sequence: CSACRGGTNEKLFF. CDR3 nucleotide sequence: TGCAGCGCTTGTCGGGGGGGAACTAATGAAAAACTGTTTTTT.

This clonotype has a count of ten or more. In nucleotides, the CDR3 is TGTGCCAGCAGCAAAGACAGGGAGAACACTGAAGCTTTCTTT. Translated, it gives CASSKDRENTEAFF. V and J are TRBV7-3 and TRBJ1-1, with TRBD1 matching 7 bases. With 5 bases clipped from V and 1 base from J, the junction kept 4 bases outside the gene matches. Germline V lookup: CDR1 SGHTA, CDR2 FQGTGA. The CDR3 is made up of 14 amino acids.

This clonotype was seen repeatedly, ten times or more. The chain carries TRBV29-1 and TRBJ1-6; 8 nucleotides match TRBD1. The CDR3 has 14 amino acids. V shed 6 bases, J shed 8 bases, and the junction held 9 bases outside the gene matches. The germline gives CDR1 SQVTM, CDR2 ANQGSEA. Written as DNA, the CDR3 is TGCAGCGTACTGGACAGGGACCCTCATTCACCCCTCCACTTT. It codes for CSVLDRDPHSPLHF.

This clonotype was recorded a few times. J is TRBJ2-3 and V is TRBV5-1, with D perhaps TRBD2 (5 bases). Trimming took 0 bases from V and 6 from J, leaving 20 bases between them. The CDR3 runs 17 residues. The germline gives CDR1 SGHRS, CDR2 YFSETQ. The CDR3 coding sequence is TGCGCCAGCAGCTTGGCCGAGGGTTTTCCCTCCATGGATACGCAGTATTTT. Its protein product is CASSLAEGFPSMDTQYF. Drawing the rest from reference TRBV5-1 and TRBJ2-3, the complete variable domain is KAGVTQTPRYLIKTRGQQVTLSCSPISGHRSVSWYQQTPGQGLQFLFEYFSETQRNKGNFPGRFSGRQFSNSRSEMNVSTLELGDSALYLCASSLAEGFPSMDTQYFGPGTRLTVL.

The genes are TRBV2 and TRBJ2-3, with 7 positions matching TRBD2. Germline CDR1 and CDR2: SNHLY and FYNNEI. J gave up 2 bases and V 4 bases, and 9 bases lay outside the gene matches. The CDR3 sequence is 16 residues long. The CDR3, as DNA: TGTGCCAGCAGTGTGGCTAGCGGCTCATACACAGATACGCAGTATTTT. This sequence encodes CASSVASGSYTDTQYF.

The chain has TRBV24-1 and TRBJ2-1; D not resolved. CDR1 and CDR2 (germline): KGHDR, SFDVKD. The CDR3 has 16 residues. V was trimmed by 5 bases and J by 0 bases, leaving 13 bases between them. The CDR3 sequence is CATSARTLSSYNEQFF. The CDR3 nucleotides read TGTGCCACCAGTGCCCGCACCCTGAGCTCCTACAATGAGCAGTTCTTC.

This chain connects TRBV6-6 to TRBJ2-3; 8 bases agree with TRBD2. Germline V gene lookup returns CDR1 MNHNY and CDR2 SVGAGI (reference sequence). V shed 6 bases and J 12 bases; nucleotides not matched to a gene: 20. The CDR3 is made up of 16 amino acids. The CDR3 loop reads CASSHSSGFPPASQYF. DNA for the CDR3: TGTGCCAGCAGCCACTCTAGCGGGTTCCCGCCCGCATCTCAGTATTTT.

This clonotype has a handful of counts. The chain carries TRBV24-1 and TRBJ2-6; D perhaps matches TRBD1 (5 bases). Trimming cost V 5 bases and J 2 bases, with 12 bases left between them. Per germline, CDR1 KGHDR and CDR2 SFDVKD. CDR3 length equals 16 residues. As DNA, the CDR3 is TGTGCCACCAGTGGCGGCAGGGTGGCTGGGGCCAACGTCCTGACTTTC. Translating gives CATSGGRVAGANVLTF.

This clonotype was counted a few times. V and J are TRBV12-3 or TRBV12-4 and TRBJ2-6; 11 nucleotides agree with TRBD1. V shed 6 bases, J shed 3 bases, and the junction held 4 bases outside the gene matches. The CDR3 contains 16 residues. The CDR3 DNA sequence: TGTGCCAGCAGCTGGACAGGGGGCTATGGGGCCAACGTCCTGACTTTC. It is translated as CASSWTGGYGANVLTF.

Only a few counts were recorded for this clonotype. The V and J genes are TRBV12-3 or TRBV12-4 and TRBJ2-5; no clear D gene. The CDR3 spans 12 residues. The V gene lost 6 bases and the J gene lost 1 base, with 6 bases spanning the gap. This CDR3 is CASSPVQETQYF. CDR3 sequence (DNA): TGTGCCAGCAGCCCCGTCCAAGAGACCCAGTACTTC.

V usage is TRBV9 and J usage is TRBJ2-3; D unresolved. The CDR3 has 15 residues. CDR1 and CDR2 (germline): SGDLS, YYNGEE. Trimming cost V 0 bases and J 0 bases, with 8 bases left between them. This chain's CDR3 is CASSVVTDSTDTQYF. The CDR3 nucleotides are TGTGCCAGCAGCGTAGTAACCGATAGCACAGATACGCAGTATTTT.

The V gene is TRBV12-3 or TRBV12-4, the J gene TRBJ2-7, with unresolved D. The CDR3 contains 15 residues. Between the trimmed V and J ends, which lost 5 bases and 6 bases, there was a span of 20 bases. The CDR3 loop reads CASSPRQGPSGEQYF. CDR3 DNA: TGTGCCAGCAGTCCGAGACAAGGACCTTCGGGCGAGCAGTACTTC.